The 10 T cell receptor beta chains below were found in one sample sequenced in a study of shared clonotypes between healthy human individuals. Produced via immunoSEQ multiplex PCR; TCRdb's table is partial and in-frame only. This table has under 2.5 million clones, about nine tenths appearing once. Sequenced sample: naive CD4+ T cells from PBMCs. Subset indicated: CD45RA+ positively selected. These receptors originate from a man aged 18 to 29 in good health. Some clones in this sample may be carry-over from other donors' samples.

The chain employs TRBV27 and TRBJ1-2, with 10 bases fitting TRBD1. The CDR3 is made up of 18 amino acids. The V gene end was trimmed by 4 bases and the J gene end by 2 bases; junction bases not matched to a gene: 13. The germline V gene encodes CDR1 MNHEY and CDR2 SMNVEV (reference sequence). The CDR3 sequence: CASSSSSGTGALNYGYTF. Here the CDR3 DNA reads TGTGCCAGCAGTTCGTCCTCCGGGACAGGGGCGCTAAACTATGGCTACACCTTC.

CDR3 loop: CASSVAAYSETQYF. The CDR3 DNA reads as TGTGCCAGCAGCGTAGCTGCCTATTCCGAGACCCAGTACTTC. The J gene is TRBJ2-5, the V gene TRBV9; no definite D call. The germline V and J ends were trimmed by 0 bases and 5 bases, with 11 bases remaining between them. CDR3 size: 14 residues. CDR1 and CDR2 (germline): SGDLS, YYNGEE.

The CDR3 nucleotides read TGTGCCAGTAGTGGCGCAACTAATGAAAAACTGTTTTTT. Protein sequence: CASSGATNEKLFF. The rearrangement joins TRBV19 to TRBJ1-4; D is unresolved. V was cut by 5 bases and J by 0 bases, with 4 bases left in between. Looked up from germline, CDR1 is LNHDA and CDR2 is SQIVND (reference sequence). The CDR3 consists of 13 residues.

Remarks on this clone: The sample contains more than one DNA sequence encoding this CDR3. This chain uses TRBV28 with TRBJ2-1; D unclear. CDR1 MDHEN and CDR2 SYDVKM come from the germline V gene. CDR3 length equals 13 residues. The V and J ends lost 3 bases and 4 bases respectively, with 7 bases between them. As DNA, the CDR3 is TGTGCCAGCAGTTTGGTCGGTTACAATGAGCAGTTCTTC. Its translation is CASSLVGYNEQFF.

The chain couples TRBV7-2 to TRBJ2-1, with 14 positions matching TRBD2. Germline CDR1 is SGHTA and CDR2 is FQGNSA. J gave up 7 bases and V 3 bases, and 11 bases lay outside the gene matches. The CDR3 is 18 amino acids. The CDR3 loop reads CASSLLGWTSGRTNEQFF. DNA for the CDR3: TGTGCCAGCAGCTTGTTGGGGTGGACTAGCGGGAGGACAAATGAGCAGTTCTTC.

The chain combines TRBV5-5 with TRBJ2-1, with D unclear. Trimming stripped 0 bases from V and 6 bases from J, with 7 bases between. Germline V gene sequence: CDR1 SGHKS, CDR2 YYEKEE (reference sequence). The CDR3 contains 13 residues. The CDR3 nucleotides read TGTGCCAGCAGCTTGGATAGGTTCAATGAGCAGTTCTTC. The encoded protein is CASSLDRFNEQFF.

The chain joins TRBV6-5 to TRBJ2-5, with D unclear. Deletions cut 5 bases from V and 1 base from J, with 11 bases between. The CDR3 length is 14 residues. The germline V gene has CDR1 MNHEY and CDR2 SVGAGI. The DNA for the CDR3 is TGTGCCAGCAGTCCACAGCTGGCCCAAGAGACCCAGTACTTC. Amino acid sequence: CASSPQLAQETQYF.

The chain carries TRBV28 and TRBJ1-2; 8 bases agree with TRBD1. Germline V lookup: CDR1 MDHEN, CDR2 SYDVKM. V lost 3 bases to trimming and J lost 2 bases; unmatched junction nucleotides: 2. The CDR3 sequence is 14 residues long. CDR3 in amino acids: CASSFRGQNYGYTF. For the CDR3, the DNA is TGTGCCAGCAGTTTCAGGGGGCAGAACTATGGCTACACCTTC.

This chain links TRBV7-9 with TRBJ1-5; D not resolved. V was pared by 0 bases and J by 1 base, with 10 bases between. CDR3 length: 16 amino acids. In germline, CDR1 is SEHNR, CDR2 FQNEAQ (reference sequence). For the CDR3, the DNA is TGTGCCAGCAGCTTAGCGTCCGGGCGGAGCAATCAGCCCCAGCATTTT. It specifies CASSLASGRSNQPQHF.

The chain joins TRBV7-3 to TRBJ2-1; 7 bases align to TRBD2. V lost 5 bases and J lost 13; bases outside the gene matches: 14. The germline V gene encodes CDR1 SGHTA and CDR2 FQGTGA. CDR3 length equals 14 residues. In nucleotides, the CDR3 is TGTGCCAGCAGCCCTCTCGCGGGAGTATCTGAACAGTTCTTC. Translated, it gives CASSPLAGVSEQFF.